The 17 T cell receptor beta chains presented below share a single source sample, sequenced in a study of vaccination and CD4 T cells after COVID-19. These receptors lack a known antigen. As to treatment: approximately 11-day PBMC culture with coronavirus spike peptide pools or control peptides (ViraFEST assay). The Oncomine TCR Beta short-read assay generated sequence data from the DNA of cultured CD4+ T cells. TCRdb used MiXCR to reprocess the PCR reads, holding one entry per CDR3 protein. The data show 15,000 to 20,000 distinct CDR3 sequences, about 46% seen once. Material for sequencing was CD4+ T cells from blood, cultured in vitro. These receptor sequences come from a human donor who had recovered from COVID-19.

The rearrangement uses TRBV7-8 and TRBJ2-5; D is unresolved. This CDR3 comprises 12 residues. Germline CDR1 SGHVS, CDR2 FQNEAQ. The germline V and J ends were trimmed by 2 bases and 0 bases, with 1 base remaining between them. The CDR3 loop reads CASSLHQETQYF. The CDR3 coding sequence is TGTGCCAGCAGCTTACACCAAGAGACCCAGTACTTC.

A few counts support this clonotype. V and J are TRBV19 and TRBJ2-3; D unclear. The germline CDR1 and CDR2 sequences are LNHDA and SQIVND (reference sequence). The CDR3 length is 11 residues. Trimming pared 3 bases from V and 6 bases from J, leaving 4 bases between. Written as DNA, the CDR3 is TGTGCCAGTAGTATCCGGGATACGCAGTATTTT. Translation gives CASSIRDTQYF.

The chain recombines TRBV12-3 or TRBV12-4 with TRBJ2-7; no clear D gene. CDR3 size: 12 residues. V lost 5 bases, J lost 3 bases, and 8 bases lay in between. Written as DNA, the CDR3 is TGTGCCAGCAGTCTAGGGCACTACGAGCAGTACTTC. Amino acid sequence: CASSLGHYEQYF.

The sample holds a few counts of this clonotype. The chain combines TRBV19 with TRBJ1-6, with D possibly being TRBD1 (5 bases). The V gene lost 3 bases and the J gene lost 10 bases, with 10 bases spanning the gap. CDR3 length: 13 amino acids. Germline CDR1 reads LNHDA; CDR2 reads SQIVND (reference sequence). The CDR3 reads CASSMQGGSPLHF. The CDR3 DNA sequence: TGTGCCAGTAGTATGCAGGGCGGCTCACCCCTCCACTTT.

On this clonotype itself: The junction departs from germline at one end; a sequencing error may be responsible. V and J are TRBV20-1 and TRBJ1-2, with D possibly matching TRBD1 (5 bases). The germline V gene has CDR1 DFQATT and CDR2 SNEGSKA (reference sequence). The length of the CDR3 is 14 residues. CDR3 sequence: CSASFSAGPYDYTF. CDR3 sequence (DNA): TGCAGTGCTAGTTTTAGTGCAGGGCCTTATGACTACACCTTC.

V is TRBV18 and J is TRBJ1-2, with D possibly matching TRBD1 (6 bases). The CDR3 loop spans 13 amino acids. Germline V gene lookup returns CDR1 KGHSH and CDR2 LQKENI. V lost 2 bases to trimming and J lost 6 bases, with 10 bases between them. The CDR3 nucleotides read TGTGCCAGCTCACCAGACAGGAACCATGGCTACACCTTC. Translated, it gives CASSPDRNHGYTF. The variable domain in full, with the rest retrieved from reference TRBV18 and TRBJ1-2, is NAGVMQNPRHLVRRRGQEARLRCSPMKGHSHVYWYRQLPEEGLKFMVYLQKENIIDESGMPKERFSAEFPKEGPSILRIQQVVRGDSAAYFCASSPDRNHGYTFGSGTRLTVV.

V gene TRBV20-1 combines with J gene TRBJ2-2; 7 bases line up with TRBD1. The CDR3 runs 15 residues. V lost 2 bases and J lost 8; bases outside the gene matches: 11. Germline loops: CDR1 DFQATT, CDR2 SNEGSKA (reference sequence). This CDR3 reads CSARREVTGNGELFF. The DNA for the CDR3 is TGCAGTGCTAGAAGGGAAGTGACAGGGAATGGGGAGCTGTTTTTT.

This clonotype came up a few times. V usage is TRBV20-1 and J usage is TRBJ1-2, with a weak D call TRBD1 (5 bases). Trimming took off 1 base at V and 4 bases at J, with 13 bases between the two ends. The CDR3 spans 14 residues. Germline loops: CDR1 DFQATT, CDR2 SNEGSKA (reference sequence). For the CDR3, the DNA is TGCAGTGCTAGAGCTCGGGACGCGGCCTATGGCTACACCTTC. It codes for CSARARDAAYGYTF.

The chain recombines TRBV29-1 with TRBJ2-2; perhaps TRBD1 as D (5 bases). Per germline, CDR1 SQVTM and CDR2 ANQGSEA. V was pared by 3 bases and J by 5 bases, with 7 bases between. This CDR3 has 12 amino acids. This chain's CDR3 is CSVEKGTGELFF. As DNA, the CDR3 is TGCAGCGTTGAGAAGGGGACCGGGGAGCTGTTTTTT.

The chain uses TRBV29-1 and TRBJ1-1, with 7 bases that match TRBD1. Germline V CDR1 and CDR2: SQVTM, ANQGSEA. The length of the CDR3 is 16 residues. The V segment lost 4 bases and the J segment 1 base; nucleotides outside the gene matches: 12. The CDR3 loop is CSVARPGGQPNTEAFF. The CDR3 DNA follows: TGCAGCGTTGCTCGCCCGGGGGGACAGCCGAACACTGAAGCTTTCTTT. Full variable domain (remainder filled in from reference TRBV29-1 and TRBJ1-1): SAVISQKPSRDICQRGTSLTIQCQVDSQVTMMFWYRQQPGQSLTLIATANQGSEATYESGFVIDKFPISRPNLTFSTLTVSNMSPEDSSIYLCSVARPGGQPNTEAFFGQGTRLTVV.

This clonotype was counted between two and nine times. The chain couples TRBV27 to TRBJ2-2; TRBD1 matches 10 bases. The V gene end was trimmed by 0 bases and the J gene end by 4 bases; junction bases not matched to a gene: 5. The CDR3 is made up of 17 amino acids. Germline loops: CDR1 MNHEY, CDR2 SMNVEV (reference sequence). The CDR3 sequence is CASSLSVRQGATGELFF. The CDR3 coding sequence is TGTGCCAGCAGTTTATCGGTCCGACAGGGGGCCACCGGGGAGCTGTTTTTT.

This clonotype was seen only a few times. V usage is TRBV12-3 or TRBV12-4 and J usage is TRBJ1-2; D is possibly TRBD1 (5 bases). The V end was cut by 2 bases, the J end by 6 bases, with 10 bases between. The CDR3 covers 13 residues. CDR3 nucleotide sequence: TGTGCCAGCAGTTTACAGGGATACAATGGCTACACCTTC. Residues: CASSLQGYNGYTF.

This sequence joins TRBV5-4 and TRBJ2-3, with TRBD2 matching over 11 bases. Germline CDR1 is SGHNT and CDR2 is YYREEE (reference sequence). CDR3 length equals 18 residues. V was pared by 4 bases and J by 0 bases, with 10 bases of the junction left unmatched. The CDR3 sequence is CASSNRGSGGGSTDTQYF. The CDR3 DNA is TGTGCCAGCAGCAACCGTGGTAGCGGGGGGGGAAGCACAGATACGCAGTATTTT. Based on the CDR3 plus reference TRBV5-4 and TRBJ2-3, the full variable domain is ETGVTQSPTHLIKTRGQQVTLRCSSQSGHNTVSWYQQALGQGPQFIFQYYREEENGRGNFPPRFSGLQFPNYSSELNVNALELDDSALYLCASSNRGSGGGSTDTQYFGPGTRLTVL.

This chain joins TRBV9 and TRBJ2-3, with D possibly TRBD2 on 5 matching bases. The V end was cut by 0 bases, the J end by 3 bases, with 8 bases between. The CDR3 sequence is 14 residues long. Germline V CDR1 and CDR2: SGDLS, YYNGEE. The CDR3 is CASSVVGMTDTQYF. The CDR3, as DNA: TGTGCCAGCAGCGTAGTCGGGATGACAGATACGCAGTATTTT.

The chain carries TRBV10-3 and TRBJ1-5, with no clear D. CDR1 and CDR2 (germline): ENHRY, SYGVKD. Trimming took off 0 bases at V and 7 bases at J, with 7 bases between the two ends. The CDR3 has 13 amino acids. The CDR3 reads CAISESLMQPQHF. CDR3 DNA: TGTGCCATCAGTGAGTCTCTGATGCAGCCCCAGCATTTT.

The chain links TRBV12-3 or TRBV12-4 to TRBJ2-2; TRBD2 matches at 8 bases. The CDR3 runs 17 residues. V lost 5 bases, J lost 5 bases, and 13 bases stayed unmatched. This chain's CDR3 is CASSPHGRTSWTGELFF. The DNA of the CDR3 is TGTGCCAGCAGTCCACACGGGAGGACTAGCTGGACCGGGGAGCTGTTTTTT.

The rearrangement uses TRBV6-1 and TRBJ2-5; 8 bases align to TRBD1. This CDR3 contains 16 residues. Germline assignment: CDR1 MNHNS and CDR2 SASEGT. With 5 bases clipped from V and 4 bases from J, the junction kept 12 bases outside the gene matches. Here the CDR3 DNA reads TGTGCCAGCAGTAAACGGACGGACAGGGTTGGAGAGACCCAGTACTTC. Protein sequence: CASSKRTDRVGETQYF.